The 27 T cell receptor beta chains in this list originate from one sample, sequenced in a study of blood T cell repertoires in COVID-19. The repertoire was sequenced with immunoSEQ multiplex PCR; TCRdb's copy has only in-frame clones and lacks some. The sample lists around 87,000 clones, over 70% occurring once. The sample taken for sequencing was peripheral blood. All receptors derive from a woman of 80 years or more with acute or convalescent COVID-19.

This clone showed up just a few times. CDR3 DNA: TGCAGTGCTCTGACAGGTGACGAGCAGTACTTC. Its translation: CSALTGDEQYF. This sequence joins TRBV20-1 and TRBJ2-7, with D tentatively TRBD1 (6 bases). Germline CDR1 and CDR2: DFQATT and SNEGSKA (reference sequence). The ends were cut back, 5 bases at V and 5 bases at J, with 10 bases in the middle. The CDR3 contains 11 residues.

The V gene is TRBV3-1 (or the pseudogene TRBV3-2), the J gene TRBJ2-3; 7 bases are shared with TRBD2. The CDR3 spans 15 residues. Per the germline V gene, CDR1 is LGHDT and CDR2 is YNNKEL (reference sequence). V shed 4 bases, J shed 4 bases, and the junction held 8 bases outside the gene matches. The CDR3 reads CASSLGGKGADTQYF. For the CDR3, the DNA is TGTGCCAGCAGCCTCGGGGGGAAAGGGGCAGATACGCAGTATTTT.

V usage is TRBV19 and J usage is TRBJ2-7; TRBD1 matches 9 bases. V lost 8 bases to trimming and J lost 1 base; unmatched junction nucleotides: 3. In germline, CDR1 is LNHDA, CDR2 SQIVND (reference sequence). This CDR3 is built from 13 residues. The CDR3 spells CASGTGLSYEQYF. The CDR3 DNA sequence: TGTGCCAGTGGGACAGGGCTATCCTACGAGCAGTACTTC.

The chain carries TRBV6-2 or TRBV6-3 and TRBJ1-1; possible D gene TRBD1, 5 bases. The V and J ends lost 0 bases and 3 bases respectively, with 8 bases between them. Looked up from germline, CDR1 is MNHEY and CDR2 is SVGEGT. The length of the CDR3 is 14 residues. The CDR3 nucleotides are TGTGCCAGCAGTTACTCCTCAGGGTACACTGAAGCTTTCTTT. As protein: CASSYSSGYTEAFF.

The chain has TRBV9 and TRBJ2-4, with 8 bases that match TRBD2. In germline, CDR1 is SGDLS, CDR2 YYNGEE. The CDR3 is 15 amino acids. J was trimmed by 9 bases and V by 2 bases; bases with no gene match: 10. The CDR3 protein is CASSVRAGDGGIQYF. The CDR3 DNA reads TGTGCCAGCAGCGTTCGAGCGGGAGACGGGGGCATTCAGTACTTC. The variable domain in full, with the rest retrieved from reference TRBV9 and TRBJ2-4, is DSGVTQTPKHLITATGQRVTLRCSPRSGDLSVYWYQQSLDQGLQFLIQYYNGEERAKGNILERFSAQQFPDLHSELNLSSLELGDSALYFCASSVRAGDGGIQYFGAGTRLSVL.

The chain uses TRBV7-9 and TRBJ1-1; no reliable D call. The CDR3 covers 13 residues. Germline V gene lookup returns CDR1 SEHNR and CDR2 FQNEAQ (reference sequence). The V and J ends lost 5 bases and 0 bases respectively, with 7 bases between them. For the CDR3, the DNA is TGTGCCAGCAGCCCTCAGATGAACACTGAAGCTTTCTTT. Its protein is CASSPQMNTEAFF.

This clone was recorded only once. The gene calls are TRBV7-5 and TRBJ2-1; the table's D gene call, TRBD2, was not cross checked with the DNA. TRBV7-5 constitutes a pseudogene. This CDR3 contains 15 residues. The CDR3 reads CARTVRTRGYNEQFF. The CDR3, as DNA: TGTGCCAGAACCGTGCGGACTAGAGGCTACAATGAGCAGTTCTTC.

The rearrangement links TRBV18 to TRBJ2-1; 9 bases map to TRBD1. Germline CDR1 is KGHSH and CDR2 is LQKENI. The ends lost 3 bases at V and 7 bases at J; junction bases unmatched: 10. The CDR3 is 16 residues long. CDR3 DNA sequence: TGTGCCAGCTCACCTATAAACCCGACAGGGGGTAATGAGCAGTTCTTC. Translation: CASSPINPTGGNEQFF.

V and J are TRBV29-1 and TRBJ2-7, with TRBD1 matching over 9 bases. This CDR3 region has 12 residues. The V and J ends lost 5 bases and 6 bases, in that order; junction bases with no gene match: 5. Germline values: CDR1 SQVTM, CDR2 ANQGSEA. This CDR3 reads CSVRDRDREQYF. CDR3 sequence (DNA): TGCAGCGTTCGGGACAGGGACCGCGAGCAGTACTTC.

The CDR3 nucleotides are TGTGCCAGCAGCCCGGGACAGTTGAACACCGGGGAGCTGTTTTTT. Translating it yields CASSPGQLNTGELFF. This chain joins TRBV6-6 and TRBJ2-2, with TRBD1 matching 7 bases. CDR3 size: 15 residues. V dropped 6 bases and J dropped 1; count of bases not matched to a gene: 5. In germline, CDR1 is MNHNY, CDR2 SVGAGI (reference sequence).

This chain links TRBV21-1 with TRBJ1-1; the table's D call, TRBD1, has no DNA check behind it. TRBV21-1 is designated a pseudogene. The CDR3 loop spans 16 amino acids. The CDR3 spells CASSNWVDRLNTEAFF. CDR3 nucleotide sequence: TGTGCCAGCAGCAATTGGGTTGACAGGTTAAACACTGAAGCTTTCTTT.

This clone was seen only once. This chain connects TRBV3-1 (or the pseudogene TRBV3-2) to TRBJ2-7; 8 positions match TRBD2. The ends lost 5 bases at V and 4 bases at J; junction bases unmatched: 4. Germline assignment: CDR1 LGHDT and CDR2 YNNKEL (reference sequence). The CDR3 has 13 amino acids. CDR3 coding DNA: TGTGCCAGCAGCAGGACTAGCAGATACGAGCAGTACTTC. Protein: CASSRTSRYEQYF.

This chain uses TRBV5-1 with TRBJ2-7, with TRBD1 matching over 11 bases. The germline V gene has CDR1 SGHRS and CDR2 YFSETQ. The V segment lost 4 bases and the J segment 1 base; nucleotides outside the gene matches: 4. CDR3 length: 15 amino acids. CDR3 coding DNA: TGCGCCAGCAGCGTAGGGGACAGGGGGTCCTACGAGCAGTACTTC. Residues: CASSVGDRGSYEQYF.

The chain joins TRBV4-3 to TRBJ2-1; 12 bases line up with TRBD2. Trimming removed 1 base from V and 7 bases from J; junction bases left unmatched: 8. The CDR3 extends over 17 amino acids. The germline CDR1 and CDR2 sequences are LGHNA and YSLEER. The CDR3 DNA reads as TGCGCCAGCAGCCAAGGGGCTAGCGGGGGGGCAGGAAATGAGCAGTTCTTC. Its translation is CASSQGASGGAGNEQFF.

This chain uses TRBV7-3 with TRBJ1-3, with 9 bases fitting TRBD1. CDR3 length: 13 amino acids. V was clipped by 2 bases and J by 7 bases; unmatched bases: 0. Germline CDR1 reads SGHTA; CDR2 reads FQGTGA. The DNA for the CDR3 is TGTGCCAGCAGCTTAGGACAGGGGAACACCATATATTTT. As protein: CASSLGQGNTIYF.

Written as DNA, the CDR3 is TGTGCCAGCAGCTTTGCGGGTACCCCTTCTGGCTACACCTTC. Its translation: CASSFAGTPSGYTF. The V and J genes are TRBV5-8 and TRBJ1-2; D not certain. The CDR3 extends over 14 amino acids. Per germline, CDR1 SGHTS and CDR2 YDEGEE. Trimming removed 2 bases from V and 7 bases from J, with 15 bases in between.

The rearrangement joins TRBV10-3 to TRBJ1-1; 9 bases fit TRBD1. The trim removed 6 bases at V and 2 bases at J, leaving 4 bases unmatched. CDR1 and CDR2 from the germline V gene are ENHRY and SYGVKD. The CDR3 is 14 amino acids. The CDR3 nucleotides read TGTGCCATCAGACGGGGACAGGGTAACACTGAAGCTTTCTTT. This sequence encodes CAIRRGQGNTEAFF.

The chain combines TRBV2 with TRBJ2-1; 7 positions agree with TRBD1. Germline loops: CDR1 SNHLY, CDR2 FYNNEI. The ends lost 2 bases at V and 2 bases at J; junction bases unmatched: 12. This CDR3 is 18 amino acids long. CDR3 sequence reads: CASSEMGLRQGPYNEQFF. Written as DNA, the CDR3 is TGTGCCAGCAGTGAAATGGGTTTGAGACAGGGTCCCTACAATGAGCAGTTCTTC.

In its sample, this clone was seen a few times. The chain links TRBV6-2 or TRBV6-3 to TRBJ1-2; D perhaps matches TRBD1 (5 bases). With 1 base removed from V and 2 bases from J, the gap between germline ends came to 8 bases. Germline CDR1 reads MNHEY; CDR2 reads SVGEGT. The CDR3 has 14 residues. The CDR3 coding sequence is TGTGCCAGCAGTTACTTGTCAGGGAACTATGGCTACACCTTC. Translated, it gives CASSYLSGNYGYTF.

Turning to this clone: Without the conserved terminal phenylalanine or tryptophan, this CDR3 likely stems from a read error. It is unclear where the CDR3 begins or ends on the DNA, so no DNA is shown, and the CDR3 is as TCRdb lists it. The V call is TRBV28, the J call TRBJ2-7; no DNA check was done on the table's D call, TRBD2. Per germline, CDR1 MDHEN and CDR2 SYDVKM. Ends included, the CDR3 has 14 residues. CDR3 loop: CASSRRLAPHLPHT.

This sequence joins TRBV7-2 and TRBJ2-7; 8 nucleotides align to TRBD1. J was trimmed by 0 bases and V by 4 bases; bases with no gene match: 5. The CDR3 loop spans 15 amino acids. CDR1 and CDR2 (germline): SGHTA, FQGNSA. CDR3 sequence: CASSWGQEPSYEQYF. In nucleotides, the CDR3 is TGTGCCAGCAGCTGGGGACAGGAGCCCTCCTACGAGCAGTACTTC.

This clone occurred once. The gene calls are TRBV18 and TRBJ2-3; a possible D gene is TRBD1 (6 bases). The V end lost 4 bases, the J end lost 0 bases, and 11 bases lay between the germline ends. This CDR3 has 15 residues. The germline V gene encodes CDR1 KGHSH and CDR2 LQKENI. CDR3 protein: CASSRTATSTDTQYF. CDR3 coding DNA: TGTGCCAGCTCACGGACAGCTACTAGCACAGATACGCAGTATTTT.

This clone was found once. V and J are TRBV11-3 and TRBJ2-3; D is unresolved. Germline V gene lookup returns CDR1 SGHNT and CDR2 YENEEA. The ends were cut back, 5 bases at V and 0 bases at J, with 6 bases in the middle. This CDR3 has 13 residues. The CDR3 coding sequence is TGTGCCAGCAGCCAGGCTAGCACAGATACGCAGTATTTT. This encodes CASSQASTDTQYF.

The chain links TRBV10-3 to TRBJ2-1; D is unresolved. Germline V gene data show CDR1 as ENHRY and CDR2 as SYGVKD. This CDR3 is 13 amino acids long. The V and J ends lost 5 bases and 6 bases respectively, with 11 bases between them. The chain's CDR3 is CAISSDASNEQFF. DNA for the CDR3: TGTGCCATCAGTTCCGATGCGTCCAATGAGCAGTTCTTC.

The chain combines TRBV6-2 or TRBV6-3 with TRBJ2-5, with TRBD1 matching 8 bases. The CDR3 loop spans 13 amino acids. Trimming took 5 bases from V and 5 from J; bases not matched to a gene: 4. Germline CDR1 reads MNHEY; CDR2 reads SVGEGT. The CDR3 nucleotides are TGTGCCAGCAGTCAGGGGGCTTGGGAGACCCAGTACTTC. Translation gives CASSQGAWETQYF.

This sequence joins TRBV25-1 and TRBJ1-1, with 7 nucleotides matching TRBD1. V shed 7 bases and J 0 bases; nucleotides not matched to a gene: 5. The CDR3 spans 14 residues. Germline V gene lookup returns CDR1 MGHDK and CDR2 SYGVNS. The CDR3 loop is CASTKTGLNTEAFF. CDR3 coding DNA: TGTGCCAGCACCAAGACAGGGCTGAACACTGAAGCTTTCTTT. The full variable domain, rest sourced from reference TRBV25-1 and TRBJ1-1, is EADIYQTPRYLVIGTGKKITLECSQTMGHDKMYWYQQDPGMELHLIHYSYGVNSTEKGDLSSESTVSRIRTEHFPLTLESARPSHTSQYLCASTKTGLNTEAFFGQGTRLTVV.

DNA of the CDR3: TGTGCCAGCAGTCACTACAGGGGGCAGAACACCGGGGAGCTGTTTTTT. Protein product: CASSHYRGQNTGELFF. The chain combines TRBV6-5 with TRBJ2-2; 9 nucleotides agree with TRBD1. Unmatched junction bases numbered 5, after V lost 5 bases and J lost 1 base. Germline-derived CDR1 and CDR2 are MNHEY and SVGAGI. The CDR3 totals 16 residues.